This T cell receptor (beta chain) was retrieved from a study of CD8+ T cells in alopecia areata. Background on the study: Affected scalp percentage determined the severity score of treated patients. General study points: In blood and scalp, many expanded lesional clones persisted during tofacitinib.

The sequencing template was cDNA reverse transcribed from extracted RNA. Clones were sequenced by immunoSEQ multiplex PCR, and TCRdb holds only the in-frame ones, with some missing. The sample carries over 100,000 clones, around 56% recorded once. The CDR3 consists of 13 residues. Germline values: CDR1 SQVTM, CDR2 ANQGSEA. Trimming removed 7 bases from V and 2 bases from J; junction bases left unmatched: 3. On this clone itself: Its target is unknown.

Treatment noted: oral pan-JAK inhibitor, 5-10 mg twice daily. Lesional scalp tissue (obtained by punch biopsy) and peripheral blood were collected from alopecia areata patients. This receptor was taken from a human donor with alopecia areata. This sample comprised CD4+ T cells sorted from blood, obtained at week 4, from a patient treated with tofacitinib. This chain links TRBV29-1 with TRBJ1-5; 9 bases map to TRBD1. The chain's CDR3 is CSGRTGGNQPQHF. As DNA, the CDR3 is TGCAGCGGCCGGACAGGGGGCAATCAGCCCCAGCATTTT.